One and the same sample provided the 8 T cell receptor beta chains below, sequenced in a study of T cells after yellow fever vaccination. TCRdb re-derived calls from the 5' RACE reads in MiXCR, one entry per CDR3 protein. Seen here are 25,000 to 35,000 distinct CDR3 sequences, around 4.8% observed once, and the top ten hold approximately 49%. The sample consisted of CD8+ T cells sorted from PBMCs, taken 5 days after the yellow fever booster vaccination. These receptors all come from a man younger than 40 who received the YFV17D yellow fever vaccine.

This clonotype was recorded many times. The CDR3: CASSPPSQTLETQYF. In nucleotides, the CDR3 is TGTGCCAGCTCACCACCGTCGCAGACCCTAGAGACCCAGTACTTC. J is TRBJ2-5 and V is TRBV18; D is unclear. Trimming took off 0 bases at V and 4 bases at J, with 12 bases between the two ends. The germline gives CDR1 KGHSH, CDR2 LQKENI. This CDR3 is 15 amino acids long.

In this sample, this clonotype turned up many times. The gene calls are TRBV9 and TRBJ2-1, with D maybe TRBD2 (6 bases). V lost 5 bases, J lost 7 bases, and 10 bases lay in between. Germline V gene data show CDR1 as SGDLS and CDR2 as YYNGEE. The length of the CDR3 is 12 residues. Written as DNA, the CDR3 is TGTGCCAGCAGAGACGGGGGAAATGAGCAGTTCTTC. It encodes CASRDGGNEQFF.

The sample holds one count of this clonotype. Sequence at one end of the junction differs from germline and may be a read error. V usage is TRBV7-9 and J usage is TRBJ2-3, with 7 positions matching TRBD2. Germline lookup yields CDR1 SEHNR and CDR2 FQNEAQ (reference sequence). The CDR3 covers 13 residues. The CDR3 bases are TGTGCCAGCAGCGAGACTAGCAGAGATACGCAGTATTTT. This translates into CASSETSRDTQYF.

In this sample, this clonotype turned up many times. The gene calls are TRBV7-9 and TRBJ2-5; D unclear. Trimming removed 0 bases from V and 5 bases from J, with 7 bases in between. CDR3 length equals 13 residues. Per germline, CDR1 SEHNR and CDR2 FQNEAQ (reference sequence). CDR3 residues: CASSLATWETQYF. The DNA for the CDR3 is TGTGCCAGCAGCTTAGCAACTTGGGAGACCCAGTACTTC.

This clonotype was found many times. The CDR3 DNA reads TGTGCCAGCAGCTTAGACGTTCTAGATACGCAGTATTTT. Its translation is CASSLDVLDTQYF. The chain joins TRBV7-6 to TRBJ2-3; D gene uncertain. Germline values: CDR1 SGHVS, CDR2 FNYEAQ. V shed 1 base and J shed 5 bases, with 7 bases lying between them. The CDR3 is made up of 13 amino acids. The whole variable domain, filled in from reference TRBV7-6 and TRBJ2-3, reads GAGVSQSPRYKVTKRGQDVALRCDPISGHVSLYWYRQALGQGPEFLTYFNYEAQQDKSGLPNDRFSAERPEGSISTLTIQRTEQRDSAMYRCASSLDVLDTQYFGPGTRLTVL.

This clonotype was detected ten times or more. This chain uses TRBV27 with TRBJ2-3, with D hard to call. The V end lost 2 bases, the J end lost 6 bases, and 12 bases lay between the germline ends. Germline assignment: CDR1 MNHEY and CDR2 SMNVEV (reference sequence). The CDR3 extends over 14 amino acids. The DNA for the CDR3 is TGTGCCAGCAGTTTAGCTCTTTCAGCTGATACGCAGTATTTT. Amino acid sequence: CASSLALSADTQYF.

Comment on this clonotype: With a much larger clone just one base away, this may be a read error. The chain carries TRBV19 and TRBJ2-7, with 9 bases matching TRBD1. V trimming: 5 bases; J trimming: 4 bases; junction bases outside the gene matches: 9. Germline lookup yields CDR1 LNHDA and CDR2 SQIVND (reference sequence). The CDR3 spans 15 residues. Here the CDR3 reads CASSPRTGAIYEQYF. The CDR3 coding sequence is TGTGCCAGTAGTCCTCGGACAGGGGCTATATACGAGCAGTACTTC.

There are a few counts of this clonotype. This could be a read error, since a much larger clone is one nucleotide away. CDR3 bases: TGTGCCAGCAGCCCTGCGGTTTGTGATGAGCAGTTCTTC. Translation: CASSPAVCDEQFF. The genes are TRBV7-9 and TRBJ2-1; D ambiguous. The CDR3 has 13 residues. V was shortened by 5 bases and J by 8 bases, with 13 bases between the two germline ends. Germline lookup yields CDR1 SEHNR and CDR2 FQNEAQ (reference sequence).